This T cell receptor (beta chain) was identified during a study of OX40 agonist ivuxolimab in advanced cancers. Across the study: Ivuxolimab was delivered to patients intravenously every 2 weeks at doses spanning 0.01 to 10 mg/kg. Anti-PD-1, anti-PD-L1 or anti-CTLA-4 therapy given earlier was allowed, and over 35% had some.

Exclusion applied to patients with autoimmune disease history or systemic immunosuppression. Overall study results and limits: In a subset of nonresponders, normalized T-cell clonal expansion was also low.

Germline V gives CDR1 MDHEN, CDR2 SYDVKM. V shed 6 bases and J 7 bases; nucleotides not matched to a gene: 9. This CDR3 is built from 14 residues. Details on this clone: The antigen is undetermined.

Profiled with immunoSEQ multiplex PCR; TCRdb holds only in-frame clones, not every one. The table records some 45,000 clones, around 85% of them present only once. The sequence derives from an adult with an advanced solid tumor such as melanoma, head and neck, liver or kidney cancer. The chain combines TRBV28 with TRBJ1-2; TRBD1 agrees at 9 bases. The material was CD4+ or CD8+ T cells sorted from blood, obtained in a trial of the OX40 agonist ivuxolimab. The CDR3 is CASSPTGGAAGYTF. The CDR3 coding sequence is TGTGCCAGCAGCCCAACAGGGGGCGCGGCTGGCTACACCTTC.